This is a list of T cell receptor beta chains from one sample in a study of blood T cell repertoires in COVID-19. Profiled with immunoSEQ multiplex PCR; TCRdb holds only in-frame clones, not every one. Altogether about 260,000 clones are present, over 70% being singletons, with the ten largest covering less than 10%. Specimen: peripheral blood. The receptors originated from a human donor in a cohort sampled during active COVID-19. CDR3s include the opening cysteine and the closing phenylalanine or tryptophan. The order of the fields is clone size, V gene, J gene, D gene, CDR3 DNA, CDR3 protein. A D gene is named only where the DNA matches it firmly. Clone size is given for some rows only: seen once, a few or many times, or a class if the clone is expanded.

NA	TRBV6-5	TRBJ2-7	NA	TGTGCCAGCAGCCTATTGTTGTACGAGCAGTACTTC	CASSLLLYEQYF
few	TRBV9	TRBJ1-2	TRBD1	TGTGCCAGCAGCGGTTCCGGGACAGGGGGAAAAGGCTACACCTTC	CASSGSGTGGKGYTF
NA	TRBV19	TRBJ2-1	NA	TGTGCCAGTAGTGACCCTCCGGGACTCATTAATGAGCAGTTCTTC	CASSDPPGLINEQFF
NA	TRBV25-1	TRBJ1-5	NA	TGTGCCAGCAGTGAATTCGGGAGTCAGCCCCAGCATTTT	CASSEFGSQPQHF
NA	TRBV7-9	TRBJ2-7	NA	TGTGCCAGCAGCTTAGTCACAGGTCTACAGTACTTC	CASSLVTGLQYF
NA	TRBV6-5	TRBJ2-3	NA	TGTGCCACCGACCGGGACTCGGGGGGCACAGATACGCAGTATTTT	CATDRDSGGTDTQYF
NA	TRBV7-9	TRBJ2-1	TRBD2	TGTGCCAGCAGCTTCAAAATAGCGGGGGAGCAGTTCTTC	CASSFKIAGEQFF
NA	TRBV27	TRBJ2-3	TRBD1	TGTGCCAGCAGTTTTTACCGGGACAGGGGGGGGGATACGCAGTATTTT	CASSFYRDRGGDTQYF
NA	TRBV4-2	TRBJ2-5	NA	TGTGCCAGCAGCCAAGTACGTACCGGGGAGACCCAGTACTTC	CASSQVRTGETQYF
NA	TRBV7-9	TRBJ2-7	NA	TGTGCCAGCAGCTTAGGGGGGGCTAGCGGCAACCAGCAGTACTTC	CASSLGGASGNQQYF